This entry is about one T cell receptor (beta chain). As yet, its antigen is unknown. These data are taken from a study of blood T cells in healthy people across ages. The CDR3 extends over 14 amino acids. Germline V gene data show CDR1 as SGHDT and CDR2 as YYEEEE. Trimming removed 6 bases at V and 0 bases at J, with 9 bases between. A second PCR of 7 to 11 cycles used a sample-barcoded 5' primer and a J-beta primer mix. MiXCR was run by TCRdb on the 5' RACE reads, yielding one entry per CDR3 protein. The table includes over a million distinct CDR3 sequences, under 55% detected once. Whole-study findings and limits: Relative to aged donors, long-lived donors carried more naive CD4+ cells and displayed higher diversity.

The V call is TRBV5-6, the J call TRBJ2-2, with D unclear. This sequence was found in a woman aged 60-75 years in good health. The sample consisted of blood. Written as DNA, the CDR3 is TGTGCCAGCAAGGGCACTACGAACACCGGGGAGCTGTTTTTT. Translation: CASKGTTNTGELFF.